Below, one T cell receptor beta chain is given with its context. Antigen unknown. These data originate in a study of CD8+ T cells in alopecia areata. Germline CDR1 reads GTSNPN; CDR2 reads SVGIG (reference sequence). This CDR3 is built from 13 residues. The trim removed 2 bases at V and 10 bases at J, leaving 8 bases unmatched. Reverse transcribed after extraction, RNA yielded cDNA as the sequencing template. Assay used: immunoSEQ multiplex PCR; TCRdb lists only in-frame clones, some missing. This sample has 150,000 or so clones, with roughly 50% found just once. Overall study findings and caveats: Scalp samples also yield sequences of resident alphabeta T cells from normal skin.

The researchers isolated CD4+ and CD8+ T cells from PBMCs by sorting. The chain joins TRBV30 to TRBJ2-1, with TRBD2 identical over 7 bases. The clonotype comes from a human donor in good health. The sequenced sample was CD4+ T cells sorted from blood. The CDR3 DNA reads TGTGCCTGGAGTCTGGGACTAATTGGCGAGCAGTTCTTC. It codes for CAWSLGLIGEQFF.